This T cell receptor beta chain is from a study of blood T cell repertoires in COVID-19. Germline V gene sequence: CDR1 LNHDA, CDR2 SQIVND (reference sequence). CDR3 size: 13 residues. Trimming shortened V by 4 bases and J by 6 bases, and 13 bases separated the two germline ends. Profiled with immunoSEQ multiplex PCR; TCRdb holds only in-frame clones, not every one. Of approximately 210,000 clones detected, 84% appear once; the ten largest clones hold roughly a tenth. The rearrangement links TRBV19 to TRBJ2-7; perhaps TRBD1 as D (5 bases). Sequencing was performed on peripheral blood. The origin of this receptor is a woman at least 80 years old with COVID-19, enrolled during active disease. The CDR3 loop is CASSTSRVREQYF. In nucleotides, the CDR3 is TGTGCCAGTAGTACAAGCAGGGTGCGCGAGCAGTACTTC.